This T cell receptor (beta chain) derives from a study of early stage breast cancer tumors. Study at large: Most invasive tumors, about 75% of the 16, were ER+/PR+/HER2-. Eight ER+/PR+/HER2- tumors were invasive ductal; a few were invasive lobular.

Sequencing was performed with immunoSEQ multiplex PCR; in TCRdb, only in-frame clones are kept and a portion is missing. The table has about 50,000 clones, about 80% seen once. V lost 5 bases, J lost 8 bases, and 13 bases lay in between. The germline CDR1 and CDR2 sequences are SGHVS and FNYEAQ. The CDR3 is made up of 13 amino acids. The sequence was obtained from a person between 30 and 45 years old with breast cancer. The V gene is TRBV7-6, the J gene TRBJ2-1; no reliable D call. The sample comprised blood. The CDR3 sequence is CASSIQRWHEQFF. For the CDR3, the DNA is TGTGCCAGCAGCATACAGAGATGGCATGAGCAGTTCTTC.